A selection of T cell receptor beta chains follows, all from one sample in a study of high-grade serous ovarian cancer treatment subgroups. Profiling relied on immunoSEQ multiplex PCR, and the TCRdb table lists in-frame clones only, not all of them. The data contain some 4,200 clones, under 85% of them singletons. Source material: tumor tissue. The receptors originated from a human donor with high-grade serous ovarian cancer. Each CDR3 is given with its conserved first and last residue. D genes are given only for firm matches. The size of a clone is reported for some rows only, either as once, few or many, or as a class for expanded clones.

TRBV29-1	TRBJ2-3	.	TRBD1	CSVPGTDPHTQYF	TGCAGCGTACCCGGGACAGACCCCCATACGCAGTATTTT
TRBV27	TRBJ1-6	.	.	CASSLSRGGSPLHF	TGTGCCAGCAGTTTATCCCGAGGGGGTTCACCCCTCCACTTT
TRBV5-4	TRBJ2-7	.	.	CASSLRVASSSYEQYF	TGTGCCAGCAGCTTACGTGTAGCGTCAAGCTCCTACGAGCAGTACTTC
TRBV5-5	TRBJ2-3	.	.	CASSQDVELDTQYF	TGTGCCAGCAGCCAGGACGTTGAGCTAGATACGCAGTATTTT
TRBV6-9	TRBJ1-3	.	.	CASIVVGRGNTIYF	TGTGCCAGCATCGTCGTTGGGAGGGGAAACACCATATATTTT
TRBV9	TRBJ2-3	.	TRBD2	CASSVAPTERDSTDTQYF	TGTGCCAGCAGCGTGGCCCCAACGGAGCGGGACAGCACAGATACGCAGTATTTT
TRBV19	TRBJ1-2	.	TRBD1	CASSIRDSYGDTF	TGTGCCAGTAGTATACGGGACAGTTATGGCGACACCTTC
TRBV27	TRBJ2-7	.	TRBD1	CASSLTAPTGDYEQYF	TGTGCCAGCAGTTTGACCGCCCCGACAGGGGACTACGAGCAGTACTTC
TRBV30	TRBJ2-3	once	.	CAWSVPDKQYF	TGTGCCTGGAGTGTACCTGATAAGCAGTATTTT
TRBV29-1	TRBJ1-2	.	.	CSVVRQEPGYTF	TGCAGCGTTGTCAGGCAGGAGCCTGGCTACACCTTC
TRBV2	TRBJ1-1	.	.	CASSEASSGAFF	TGTGCCAGCAGTGAAGCGTCCAGTGGGGCTTTCTTT
TRBV6-1	TRBJ2-1	.	TRBD2	CASSEGGGTSEFF	TGTGCCAGCAGTGAAGGTGGCGGGACTAGTGAGTTCTTC
TRBV6-1	TRBJ1-2	once	.	CASRHRDYGYTF	TGTGCCAGCAGACACAGGGACTATGGCTACACCTTC
TRBV28	TRBJ1-4	few	.	CASSPPTDYNEKLFF	TGTGCCAGCAGTCCGCCGACGGACTATAATGAAAAACTGTTTTTT
TRBV5-1	TRBJ1-2	.	TRBD1	CASSLATGGYGYTF	TGCGCCAGCAGCTTGGCAACAGGGGGCTATGGCTACACCTTC
TRBV7-6	TRBJ1-2	once	.	CASSSPGERGEYGYTF	TGTGCCAGCAGCTCCCCCGGGGAACGGGGGGAGTATGGCTACACCTTC
TRBV14	TRBJ2-1	.	.	CASSLGGPYNEQFF	TGTGCCAGCAGCTTGGGAGGCCCCTACAATGAGCAGTTCTTC
TRBV28	TRBJ2-7	.	TRBD2	CASSLGAGGSYEQYF	TGTGCCAGCAGTTTAGGAGCGGGGGGTTCCTACGAGCAGTACTTC
TRBV6-5	TRBJ1-1	.	TRBD1	CASRLHRGPGTEAFF	TGTGCCAGCAGACTGCACAGGGGGCCTGGCACTGAAGCTTTCTTT
TRBV19	TRBJ2-2	.	TRBD2	CASESGAGGPAGELFF	TGTGCCAGTGAGTCTGGGGCGGGGGGGCCCGCCGGGGAGCTGTTTTTT
TRBV5-6	TRBJ1-2	.	.	CASSVNRVGYTF	TGTGCCAGCAGCGTCAACAGGGTTGGCTACACCTTC
TRBV2	TRBJ1-2	.	.	CASRYAGANGYTF	TGTGCCAGCAGATACGCAGGTGCTAATGGCTACACCTTC
TRBV9	TRBJ1-3	few	.	CASSADGAAGNTIYF	TGTGCCAGCAGCGCGGACGGGGCAGCTGGAAACACCATATATTTT
TRBV6-6	TRBJ2-5	.	.	CASRGLQGLQETQYF	TGTGCCAGCAGGGGACTCCAGGGGCTCCAAGAGACCCAGTACTTC
TRBV10-1	TRBJ2-4	.	TRBD2	CASSEDKRGEGCGKNIQYF	TGCGCCAGCAGTGAGGACAAGCGGGGGGAGGGGTGTGGCAAAAACATTCAGTACTTC
TRBV15	TRBJ2-5	.	.	CATSRERDPGETQYF	TGTGCCACCAGCAGAGAGCGCGACCCCGGGGAGACCCAGTACTTC
TRBV7-2	TRBJ2-1	.	.	CASSLVGAGRGNEQFF	TGTGCCAGCAGCTTAGTTGGGGCGGGACGCGGCAATGAGCAGTTCTTC
TRBV4-1	TRBJ2-1	.	TRBD1	CASSQDLTGGTIEQFF	TGCGCCAGCAGCCAAGATTTAACAGGGGGAACAATTGAGCAGTTCTTC
TRBV30	TRBJ2-2	.	.	CAWRGYYTGELFF	TGTGCCTGGAGGGGCTATTACACCGGGGAGCTGTTTTTT
TRBV9	TRBJ2-1	once	TRBD2	CASSAPGLAPYNEQFF	TGTGCCAGCAGCGCCCCCGGACTAGCGCCCTACAATGAGCAGTTCTTC
TRBV10-3	TRBJ1-5	.	.	CAISESWGSDQPQHF	TGTGCCATCAGTGAGTCATGGGGGTCCGATCAGCCCCAGCATTTT
TRBV7-2	TRBJ2-7	.	.	CASSLREQYF	TGTGCCAGCAGCTTACGCGAGCAGTACTTC
TRBV9	TRBJ2-5	.	.	CASSVADVGETQYF	TGTGCCAGCAGCGTAGCGGATGTCGGAGAGACCCAGTACTTC
TRBV6-1	TRBJ2-6	.	.	CASSGLRSGANVLTF	TGTGCCAGCAGTGGACTGAGGTCTGGGGCCAACGTCCTGACTTTC
TRBV2	TRBJ1-5	.	.	CASSLQGYQPQHF	TGTGCCAGCTCCCTCCAGGGTTATCAGCCCCAGCATTTT
TRBV11-2	TRBJ2-7	.	TRBD1	CASSETGLGEQYF	TGTGCCAGCAGCGAGACAGGGTTGGGCGAGCAGTACTTC
TRBV19	TRBJ2-7	.	TRBD1	CASSIDRGTAIYEQYF	TGTGCCAGTAGTATAGATCGAGGGACAGCAATTTACGAGCAGTACTTC
TRBV7-8	TRBJ1-2	.	TRBD1	CASSSPGQINYGYTF	TGTGCCAGCAGCTCCCCGGGACAGATAAACTATGGCTACACCTTC
TRBV4-1	TRBJ1-1	.	.	CASSQDGAAGRGEAFF	TGCGCCAGCAGCCAAGACGGGGCGGCCGGGAGAGGTGAAGCTTTCTTT
TRBV1	TRBJ2-5	.	.	CTSKRTVGETQYF	TGCACCAGCAAACGGACCGTGGGGGAGACCCAGTACTTC
TRBV9	TRBJ2-7	few	TRBD1	CASSVDPGQGSREQYF	TGTGCCAGCAGCGTAGATCCGGGACAGGGGTCTCGCGAGCAGTACTTC
TRBV23-1	TRBJ2-7	.	.	CASSRWVETYEQYF	TGCGCCAGCAGTCGTTGGGTGGAGACCTACGAGCAGTACTTC
TRBV6-5	TRBJ1-5	.	.	CASTRGNQPQHF	TGTGCCAGCACCCGTGGCAATCAGCCCCAGCATTTT
TRBV10-3	TRBJ1-1	.	.	CAISGFGGHTEAFF	TGTGCCATCAGTGGCTTCGGGGGACACACTGAAGCTTTCTTT
TRBV27	TRBJ2-7	.	TRBD1	CASGTGSYEQYF	TGTGCCAGCGGGACAGGGTCCTACGAGCAGTACTTC
TRBV4-1	TRBJ2-3	.	TRBD2	CASSQEGRGGVDTQYF	TGCGCCAGCAGCCAAGAAGGGCGGGGGGGCGTAGATACGCAGTATTTT
TRBV20-1	TRBJ2-7	.	.	CSAEHQDEQYF	TGCAGTGCTGAACATCAGGACGAGCAGTACTTC
TRBV7-9	TRBJ2-1	.	.	CATTSGGRGYNEQFF	TGTGCCACCACCTCGGGGGGCAGGGGATACAATGAGCAGTTCTTC
TRBV7-2	TRBJ1-5	few	.	CAGGTDSNQPQHF	TGTGCCGGAGGGACTGATAGCAATCAGCCCCAGCATTTT
TRBV19	TRBJ1-2	.	TRBD1	CASSIRDSYGYTF	TGTGCCAGTAGTATACGGGACAGTTATGGCTACACCTTC
TRBV29-1	TRBJ2-7	.	.	CSALGGDEQYF	TGCAGCGCCCTAGGAGGGGACGAGCAGTACTTC
TRBV4-3	TRBJ1-6	.	.	CASSQWPIYSPLHF	TGCGCCAGCAGCCAATGGCCTATTTATTCACCCCTCCACTTT
TRBV7-9	TRBJ2-1	.	.	CASSLPNRYNEQFF	TGTGCCAGCAGCTTACCTAACAGATACAATGAGCAGTTCTTC